The clone carrying this T cell receptor beta chain was detected many times. V gave up 5 bases and J gave up 2 bases; unmatched junction bases: 6. The CDR3 runs 16 residues. MiXCR, run by TCRdb on the RT-PCR reads, gives a single entry per CDR3 protein. The table includes about 160,000 distinct CDR3 sequences, about a tenth detected once. These data are taken from a study of response to subunit inactivated influenza vaccine. The receptor was isolated from a man aged 45 to 65 who received an inactivated influenza vaccine. The chain employs TRBV12-3 or TRBV12-4 and TRBJ2-3; 11 bases line up with TRBD2. Sequenced material: non-naive T cells sorted from PBMCs, taken roughly 47 days after vaccination. The CDR3 coding sequence is TGTGCCAGCAGTCCAGCTAGCGGGGGGAACACAGATACGCAGTATTTT. This sequence encodes CASSPASGGNTDTQYF.